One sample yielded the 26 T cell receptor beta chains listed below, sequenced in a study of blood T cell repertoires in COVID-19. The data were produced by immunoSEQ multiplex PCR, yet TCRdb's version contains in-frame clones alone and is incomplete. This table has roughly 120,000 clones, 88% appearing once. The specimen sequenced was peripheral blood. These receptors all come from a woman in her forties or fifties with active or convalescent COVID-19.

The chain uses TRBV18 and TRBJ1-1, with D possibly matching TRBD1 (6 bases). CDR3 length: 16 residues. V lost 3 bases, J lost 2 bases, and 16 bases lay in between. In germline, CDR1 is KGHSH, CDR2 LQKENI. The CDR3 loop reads CASSPTYQGSNTEAFF. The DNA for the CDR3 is TGTGCCAGCTCACCGACTTATCAGGGGTCCAACACTGAAGCTTTCTTT.

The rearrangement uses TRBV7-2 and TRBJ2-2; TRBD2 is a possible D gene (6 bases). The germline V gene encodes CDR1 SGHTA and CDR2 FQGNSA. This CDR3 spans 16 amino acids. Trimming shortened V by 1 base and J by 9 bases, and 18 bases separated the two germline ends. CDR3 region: CASSLGSTGRTRELFF. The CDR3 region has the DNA TGTGCCAGCAGCTTAGGTTCGACTGGGAGGACTAGGGAGCTGTTTTTT.

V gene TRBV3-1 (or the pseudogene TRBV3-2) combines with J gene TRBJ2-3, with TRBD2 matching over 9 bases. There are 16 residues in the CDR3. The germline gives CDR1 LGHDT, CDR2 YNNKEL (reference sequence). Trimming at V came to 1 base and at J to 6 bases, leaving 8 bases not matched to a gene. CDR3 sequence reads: CASSQVVREGLDTQYF. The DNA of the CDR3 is TGTGCCAGCAGCCAAGTTGTGCGGGAGGGCCTCGATACGCAGTATTTT.

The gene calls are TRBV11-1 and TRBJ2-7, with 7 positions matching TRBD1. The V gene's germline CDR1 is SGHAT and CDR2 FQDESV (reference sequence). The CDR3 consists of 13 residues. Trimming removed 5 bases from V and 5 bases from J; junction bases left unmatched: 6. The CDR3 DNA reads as TGTGCCAGCAGCCGACACAGGGGTCACGAGCAGTACTTC. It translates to CASSRHRGHEQYF.

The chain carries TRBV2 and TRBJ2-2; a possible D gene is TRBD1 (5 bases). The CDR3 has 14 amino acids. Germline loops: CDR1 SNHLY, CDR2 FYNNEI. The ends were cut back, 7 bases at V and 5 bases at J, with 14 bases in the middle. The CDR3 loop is CASTRAGRTGELFF. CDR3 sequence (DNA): TGTGCCAGCACAAGGGCAGGGCGAACCGGGGAGCTGTTTTTT.

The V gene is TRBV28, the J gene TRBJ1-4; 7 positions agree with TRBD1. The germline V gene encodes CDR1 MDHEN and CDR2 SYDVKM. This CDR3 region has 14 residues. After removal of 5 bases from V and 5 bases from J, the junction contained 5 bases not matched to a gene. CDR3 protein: CASSEGGRNEKLFF. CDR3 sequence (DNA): TGTGCCAGCAGTGAAGGGGGCAGAAATGAAAAACTGTTTTTT.

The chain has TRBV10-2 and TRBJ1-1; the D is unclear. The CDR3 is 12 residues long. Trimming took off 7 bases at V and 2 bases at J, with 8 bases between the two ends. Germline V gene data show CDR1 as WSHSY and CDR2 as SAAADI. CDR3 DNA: TGCGCCAGCACGGCGGCTAACACTGAAGCTTTCTTT. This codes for CASTAANTEAFF.

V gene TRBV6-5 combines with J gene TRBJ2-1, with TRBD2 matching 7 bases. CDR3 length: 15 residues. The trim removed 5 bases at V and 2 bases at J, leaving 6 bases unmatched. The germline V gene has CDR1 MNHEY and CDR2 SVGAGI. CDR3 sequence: CASSLTGTTYNEQFF. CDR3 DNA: TGTGCCAGCAGTCTTACCGGGACTACCTACAATGAGCAGTTCTTC.

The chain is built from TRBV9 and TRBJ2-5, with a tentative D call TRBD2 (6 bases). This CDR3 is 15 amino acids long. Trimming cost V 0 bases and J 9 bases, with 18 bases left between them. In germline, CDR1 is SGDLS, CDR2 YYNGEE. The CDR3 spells CASSVEGAGGIAQYF. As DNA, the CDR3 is TGTGCCAGCAGCGTAGAAGGGGCCGGCGGGATTGCCCAGTACTTC.

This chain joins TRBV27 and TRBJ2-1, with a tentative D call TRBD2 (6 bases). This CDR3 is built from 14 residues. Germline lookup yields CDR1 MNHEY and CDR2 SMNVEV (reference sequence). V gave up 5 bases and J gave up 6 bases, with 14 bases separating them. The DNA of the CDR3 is TGTGCCAGCAGTACCTGGGACTCTAGCAATGAGCAGTTCTTC. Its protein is CASSTWDSSNEQFF.

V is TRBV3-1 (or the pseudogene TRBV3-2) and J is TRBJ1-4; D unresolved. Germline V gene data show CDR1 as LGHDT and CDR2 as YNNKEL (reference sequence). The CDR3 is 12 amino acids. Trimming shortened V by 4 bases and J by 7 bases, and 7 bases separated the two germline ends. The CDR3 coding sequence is TGTGCCAGCAGCCCGCCGGGTGAAAAACTGTTTTTT. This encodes CASSPPGEKLFF.

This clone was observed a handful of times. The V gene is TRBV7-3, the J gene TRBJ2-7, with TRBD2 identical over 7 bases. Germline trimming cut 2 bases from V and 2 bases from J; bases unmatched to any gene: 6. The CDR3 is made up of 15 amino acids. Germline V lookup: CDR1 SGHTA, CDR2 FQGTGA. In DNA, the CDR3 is TGTGCCAGCAGCTTACGGCGGGAGTACGCCTACGAGCAGTACTTC. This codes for CASSLRREYAYEQYF.

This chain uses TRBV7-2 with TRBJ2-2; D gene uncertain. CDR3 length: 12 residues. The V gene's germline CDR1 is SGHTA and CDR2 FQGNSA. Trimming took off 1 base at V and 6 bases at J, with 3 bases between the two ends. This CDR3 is CASSLGAGELFF. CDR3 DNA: TGTGCCAGCAGCTTAGGAGCCGGGGAGCTGTTTTTT.

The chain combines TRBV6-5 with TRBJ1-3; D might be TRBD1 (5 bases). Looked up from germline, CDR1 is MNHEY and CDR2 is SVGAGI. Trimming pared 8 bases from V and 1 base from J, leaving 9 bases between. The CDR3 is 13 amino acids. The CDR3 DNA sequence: TGTGCCAGCCTTCAGGGTTCTGGAAACACCATATATTTT. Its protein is CASLQGSGNTIYF.

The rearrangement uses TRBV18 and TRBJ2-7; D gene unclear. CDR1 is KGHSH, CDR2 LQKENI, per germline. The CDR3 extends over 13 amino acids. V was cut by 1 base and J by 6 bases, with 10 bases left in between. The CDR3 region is CASSPQSGFEQYF. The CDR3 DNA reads TGTGCCAGCTCACCACAATCGGGTTTCGAGCAGTACTTC.

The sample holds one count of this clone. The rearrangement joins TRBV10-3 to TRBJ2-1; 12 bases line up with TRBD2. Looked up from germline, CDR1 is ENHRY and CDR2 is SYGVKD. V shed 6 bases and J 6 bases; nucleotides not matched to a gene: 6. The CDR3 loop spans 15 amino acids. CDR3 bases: TGTGCCATCAGGGGGACTAGCGGGCAGTTCAATGAGCAGTTCTTC. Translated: CAIRGTSGQFNEQFF.

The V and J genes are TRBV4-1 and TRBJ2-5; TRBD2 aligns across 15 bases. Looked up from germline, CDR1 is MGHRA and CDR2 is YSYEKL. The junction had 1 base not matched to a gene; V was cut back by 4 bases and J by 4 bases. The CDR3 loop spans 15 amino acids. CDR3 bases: TGCGCCAGCAGCCGGGGACTAGCGGGAGGAGAGACCCAGTACTTC. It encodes CASSRGLAGGETQYF.

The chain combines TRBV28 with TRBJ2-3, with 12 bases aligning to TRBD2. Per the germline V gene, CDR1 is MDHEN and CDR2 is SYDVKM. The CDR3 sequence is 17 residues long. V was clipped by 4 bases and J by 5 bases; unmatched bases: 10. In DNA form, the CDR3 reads TGTGCCAGCAGTTCCCCGACTAGCGGGAGAGGAAGAGATACGCAGTATTTT. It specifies CASSSPTSGRGRDTQYF.

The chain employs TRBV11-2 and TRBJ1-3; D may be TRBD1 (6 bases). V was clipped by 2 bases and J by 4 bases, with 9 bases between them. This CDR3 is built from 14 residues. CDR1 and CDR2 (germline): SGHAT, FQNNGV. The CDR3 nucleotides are TGTGCCAGCAGCTTAACAGGACAGGGAAACACCATATATTTT. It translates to CASSLTGQGNTIYF.

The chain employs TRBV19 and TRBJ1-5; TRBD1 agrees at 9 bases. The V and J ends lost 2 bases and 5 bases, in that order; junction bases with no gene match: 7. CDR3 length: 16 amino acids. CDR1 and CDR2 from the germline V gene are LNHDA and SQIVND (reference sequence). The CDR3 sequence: CASSISQGAAYQPQHF. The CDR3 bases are TGTGCCAGTAGTATATCACAGGGGGCTGCGTATCAGCCCCAGCATTTT.

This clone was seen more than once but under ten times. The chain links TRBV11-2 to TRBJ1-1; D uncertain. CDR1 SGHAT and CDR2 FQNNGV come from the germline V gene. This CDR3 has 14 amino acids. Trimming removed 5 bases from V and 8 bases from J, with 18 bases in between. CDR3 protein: CASSDKTRRAEAFF. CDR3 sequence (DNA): TGTGCCAGCAGCGACAAGACCCGGAGGGCCGAAGCTTTCTTT.

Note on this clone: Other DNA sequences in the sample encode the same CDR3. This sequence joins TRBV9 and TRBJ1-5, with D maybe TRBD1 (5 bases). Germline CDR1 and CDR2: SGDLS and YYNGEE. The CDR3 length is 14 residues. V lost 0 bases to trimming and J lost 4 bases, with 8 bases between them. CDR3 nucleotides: TGTGCCAGCAGCGTAGGGGGGGGAAATCAGCCCCAGCATTTT. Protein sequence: CASSVGGGNQPQHF.

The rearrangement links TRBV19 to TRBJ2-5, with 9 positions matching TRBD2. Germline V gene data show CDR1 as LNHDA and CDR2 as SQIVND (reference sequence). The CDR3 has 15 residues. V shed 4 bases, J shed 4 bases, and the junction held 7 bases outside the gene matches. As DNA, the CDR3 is TGTGCCAGTAGTAACTGGGCGGGAGGGCCAGAGACCCAGTACTTC. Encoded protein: CASSNWAGGPETQYF.

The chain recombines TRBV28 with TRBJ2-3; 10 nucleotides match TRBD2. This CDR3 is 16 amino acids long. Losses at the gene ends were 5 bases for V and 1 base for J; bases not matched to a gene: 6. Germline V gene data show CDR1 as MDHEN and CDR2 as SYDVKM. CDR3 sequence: CASSRSGTSGTDTQYF. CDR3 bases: TGTGCCAGCAGTCGATCCGGGACTAGCGGCACAGATACGCAGTATTTT.

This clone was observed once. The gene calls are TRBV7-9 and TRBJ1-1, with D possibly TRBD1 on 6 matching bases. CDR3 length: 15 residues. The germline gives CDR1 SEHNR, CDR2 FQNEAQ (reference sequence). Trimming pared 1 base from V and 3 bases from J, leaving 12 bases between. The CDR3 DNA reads TGTGCCAGCAGCTTAGGGTTCGCAGGGGACACTGAAGCTTTCTTT. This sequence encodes CASSLGFAGDTEAFF.

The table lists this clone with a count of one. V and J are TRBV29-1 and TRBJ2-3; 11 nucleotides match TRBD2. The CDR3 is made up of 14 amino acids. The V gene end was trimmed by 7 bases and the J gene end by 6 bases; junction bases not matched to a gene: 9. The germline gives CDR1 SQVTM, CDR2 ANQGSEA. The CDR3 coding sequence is TGCAGCGCTTTCCTAGCGGGAGGTAGGGATACGCAGTATTTT. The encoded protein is CSAFLAGGRDTQYF.